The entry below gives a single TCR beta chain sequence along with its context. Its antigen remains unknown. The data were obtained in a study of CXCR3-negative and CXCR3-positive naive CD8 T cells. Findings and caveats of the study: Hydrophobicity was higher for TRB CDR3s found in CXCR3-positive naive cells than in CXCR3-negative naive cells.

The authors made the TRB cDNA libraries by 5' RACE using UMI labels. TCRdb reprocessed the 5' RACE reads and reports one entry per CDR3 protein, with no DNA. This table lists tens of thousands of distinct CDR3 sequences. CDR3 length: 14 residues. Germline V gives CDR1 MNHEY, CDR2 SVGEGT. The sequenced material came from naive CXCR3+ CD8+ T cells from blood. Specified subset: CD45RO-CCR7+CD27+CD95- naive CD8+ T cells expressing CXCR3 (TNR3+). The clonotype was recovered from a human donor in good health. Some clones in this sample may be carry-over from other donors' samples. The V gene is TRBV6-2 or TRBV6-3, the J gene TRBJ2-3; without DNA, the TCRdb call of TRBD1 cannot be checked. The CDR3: CASSPGGVTDTQYF.